The 17 T cell receptor beta chains reported below all come from one sample, sequenced in a study of cytomegalovirus exposure and HLA in healthy donors. The PCR contained 60 Vbeta and 13 Jbeta primers. Sequencing was performed with immunoSEQ multiplex PCR; in TCRdb, only in-frame clones are kept and a portion is missing. The sample includes 74,000 or so clones, 65% to 70% of them seen just once. Sample: PBMCs. These TCRs come from a woman in her twenties or thirties in good health and CMV-seronegative.

The chain carries TRBV6-5 and TRBJ2-3, with TRBD1 matching over 7 bases. Trimming removed 6 bases from V and 3 bases from J; junction bases left unmatched: 6. The CDR3 extends over 14 amino acids. The germline V gene encodes CDR1 MNHEY and CDR2 SVGAGI. Here the CDR3 DNA reads TGTGCCAGCAGCGGACAGGCCTTTACAGATACGCAGTATTTT. Translating gives CASSGQAFTDTQYF.

The chain joins TRBV7-9 to TRBJ1-5; possibly TRBD1 for D (5 bases). The CDR3 consists of 13 residues. Trimming cost V 4 bases and J 4 bases, with 8 bases left between them. Germline V gene lookup returns CDR1 SEHNR and CDR2 FQNEAQ (reference sequence). The CDR3 DNA reads TGTGCCAGCAGCTCCAGGGAAAATCAGCCCCAGCATTTT. Protein product: CASSSRENQPQHF.

The chain employs TRBV19 and TRBJ2-3, with unresolved D. In germline, CDR1 is LNHDA, CDR2 SQIVND (reference sequence). Trimming removed 6 bases at V and 2 bases at J, with 9 bases between. This CDR3 has 13 amino acids. CDR3: CASSTRHTDTQYF. In DNA form, the CDR3 reads TGTGCCAGTAGCACGCGACACACAGATACGCAGTATTTT. Combining the CDR3 with reference TRBV19 and TRBJ2-3 gives the whole variable domain DGGITQSPKYLFRKEGQNVTLSCEQNLNHDAMYWYRQDPGQGLRLIYYSQIVNDFQKGDIAEGYSVSREKKESFPLTVTSAQKNPTAFYLCASSTRHTDTQYFGPGTRLTVL.

The J gene is TRBJ2-1, the V gene TRBV4-1, with D possibly TRBD1 on 6 matching bases. Per germline, CDR1 MGHRA and CDR2 YSYEKL. Trimming took 4 bases from V and 6 from J, leaving 10 bases between them. The CDR3 loop spans 13 amino acids. In nucleotides, the CDR3 is TGCGCCAGCAGCCCTGGACAGCCCAATGAGCAGTTCTTC. Its translation is CASSPGQPNEQFF.

The V gene is TRBV7-2, the J gene TRBJ2-3; 16 bases align to TRBD2. Germline V gives CDR1 SGHTA, CDR2 FQGNSA. The CDR3 consists of 17 residues. V trimming: 5 bases; J trimming: 5 bases; junction bases outside the gene matches: 7. The CDR3 DNA reads as TGTGCCAGCAGCCCCGGGACTAGCGGGGGGGCAATAGATACGCAGTATTTT. This codes for CASSPGTSGGAIDTQYF.

CDR3 nucleotide sequence: TGTGCCAGCAGTTACCCCGGGACAGGGATGGATACGCAGTATTTT. It translates to CASSYPGTGMDTQYF. The chain recombines TRBV6-5 with TRBJ2-3; the match to TRBD1 covers 9 bases. V was clipped by 2 bases and J by 6 bases; unmatched bases: 6. Germline CDR1 MNHEY, CDR2 SVGAGI. The CDR3 is made up of 15 amino acids.

This clone came up a few times. The chain joins TRBV6-5 to TRBJ1-5; weak D call: TRBD1 (6 bases). V lost 6 bases and J lost 7, with 10 bases in between. Germline CDR1 reads MNHEY; CDR2 reads SVGAGI. The CDR3 length is 12 residues. CDR3 DNA: TGTGCCAGCAGAACAGGGATGCAGCCCCAGCATTTT. It encodes CASRTGMQPQHF.

The rearrangement links TRBV7-3 to TRBJ1-2; 8 bases line up with TRBD1. V lost 4 bases, J lost 5 bases, and 3 bases stayed unmatched. The CDR3 length is 13 residues. Germline CDR1 reads SGHTA; CDR2 reads FQGTGA. The CDR3 nucleotides are TGTGCCAGCAGCTGGGGACAGGAATATGGCTACACCTTC. It encodes CASSWGQEYGYTF.

Concerning this clone: The limits of the CDR3 on the DNA are not certain, so only TCRdb's listed CDR3 is given. The V and J genes are TRBV5-1 and TRBJ1-2; TRBD1 is the table's D call and was not checked against the DNA. Germline V lookup: CDR1 SGHRS, CDR2 YFSETQ. Counting both end residues, the CDR3 totals 14 amino acids. CDR3 protein: CASRVGQGNGGHTF.

V usage is TRBV7-2 and J usage is TRBJ1-4, with D tentatively TRBD1 (6 bases). This CDR3 contains 14 residues. The ends were cut back, 3 bases at V and 6 bases at J, with 11 bases in the middle. The germline gives CDR1 SGHTA, CDR2 FQGNSA. CDR3 nucleotides: TGTGCCAGCAGCTTGGGGGCAGGGGATGAAAAACTGTTTTTT. It yields the protein CASSLGAGDEKLFF.

The V call is TRBV7-7, the J call TRBJ2-7, with 10 bases matching TRBD1. With V trimmed by 5 bases and J by 1 base, 5 bases remained unmatched. The CDR3 runs 15 residues. CDR1 is SSHAT and CDR2 is FNYEAQ in the germline V gene (reference sequence). The CDR3 DNA reads as TGTGCCAGCAGCAGAGGACAGGGGGAATCCTACGAGCAGTACTTC. Translation gives CASSRGQGESYEQYF.

This chain connects TRBV2 to TRBJ1-6, with TRBD1 matching 7 bases. The J segment lost 9 bases and the V segment lost 6 bases, leaving 11 bases of the junction unmatched. The germline V gene encodes CDR1 SNHLY and CDR2 FYNNEI. CDR3 length equals 15 residues. CDR3: CASRVGDSGISPLHF. CDR3 nucleotide sequence: TGTGCCAGCAGAGTAGGGGACAGTGGTATTTCACCCCTCCACTTT. The full variable domain, rest sourced from reference TRBV2 and TRBJ1-6, is EPEVTQTPSHQVTQMGQEVILRCVPISNHLYFYWYRQILGQKVEFLVSFYNNEISEKSEIFDDQFSVERPDGSNFTLKIRSTKLEDSAMYFCASRVGDSGISPLHFGNGTRLTVT.

The rearrangement joins TRBV18 to TRBJ1-1; D gene unclear. Trimming removed 3 bases at V and 3 bases at J, with 14 bases between. CDR3 length: 15 residues. Germline lookup yields CDR1 KGHSH and CDR2 LQKENI. The chain's CDR3 is CASSPIKGGDTEAFF. The CDR3 DNA is TGTGCCAGCTCACCCATAAAAGGCGGGGACACTGAAGCTTTCTTT.

The chain couples TRBV6-1 to TRBJ1-4, with D possibly being TRBD1 (5 bases). Germline assignment: CDR1 MNHNS and CDR2 SASEGT. The CDR3 covers 14 residues. Trimming cost V 0 bases and J 11 bases, with 13 bases left between them. The CDR3: CASSEAWTPSKLFF. For the CDR3, the DNA is TGTGCCAGCAGTGAAGCCTGGACACCGTCGAAACTGTTTTTT.

The chain recombines TRBV27 with TRBJ2-7; 7 bases agree with TRBD1. The CDR3 covers 15 residues. After removal of 6 bases from V and 4 bases from J, the junction contained 12 bases not matched to a gene. CDR1 MNHEY and CDR2 SMNVEV come from the germline V gene (reference sequence). CDR3 sequence reads: CASSIRTGVIYEQYF. DNA for the CDR3: TGTGCCAGCAGCATAAGGACAGGTGTGATATACGAGCAGTACTTC.

The rearrangement joins TRBV18 to TRBJ2-1; 8 nucleotides match TRBD2. CDR1 KGHSH and CDR2 LQKENI come from the germline V gene. The CDR3 totals 15 residues. The V and J ends lost 2 bases and 7 bases, in that order; junction bases with no gene match: 7. For the CDR3, the DNA is TGTGCCAGCTCACCAGGGTTAGCGGGGAGGAATGAGCAGTTCTTC. Amino acid sequence: CASSPGLAGRNEQFF.

CDR3 sequence: CASNPTGPGQAFF. DNA of the CDR3: TGTGCCAGCAACCCGACAGGCCCTGGACAGGCTTTCTTT. The chain uses TRBV19 and TRBJ1-1; weak D call: TRBD1 (6 bases). Trimming shortened V by 9 bases and J by 11 bases, and 22 bases separated the two germline ends. Per germline, CDR1 LNHDA and CDR2 SQIVND (reference sequence). The CDR3 loop spans 13 amino acids.